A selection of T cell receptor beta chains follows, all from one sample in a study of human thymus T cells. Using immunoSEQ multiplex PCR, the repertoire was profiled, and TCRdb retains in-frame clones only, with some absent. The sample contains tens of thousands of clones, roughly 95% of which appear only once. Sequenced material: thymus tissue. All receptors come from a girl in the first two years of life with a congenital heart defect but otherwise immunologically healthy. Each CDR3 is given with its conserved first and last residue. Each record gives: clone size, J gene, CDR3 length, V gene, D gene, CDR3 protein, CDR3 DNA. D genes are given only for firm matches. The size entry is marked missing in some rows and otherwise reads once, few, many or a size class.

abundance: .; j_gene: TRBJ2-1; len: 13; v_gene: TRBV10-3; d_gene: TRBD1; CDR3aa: CALGGMKSNEQFF; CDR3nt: TGTGCCCTAGGGGGCATGAAGTCGAATGAGCAGTTCTTC
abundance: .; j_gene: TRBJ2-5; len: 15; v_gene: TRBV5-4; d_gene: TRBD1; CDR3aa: CASSRERGRQETQYF; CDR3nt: TGTGCCAGCAGCCGAGAAAGGGGGCGCCAAGAGACCCAGTACTTC
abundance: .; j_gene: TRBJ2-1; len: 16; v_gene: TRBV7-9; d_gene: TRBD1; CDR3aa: CASSLGQWSVDGEQFF; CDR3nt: TGTGCCAGCAGCTTGGGACAGTGGTCCGTCGACGGTGAGCAGTTCTTC
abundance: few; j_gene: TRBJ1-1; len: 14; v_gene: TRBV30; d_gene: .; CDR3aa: CAWSVPQMNTEAFF; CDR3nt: TGTGCCTGGAGTGTACCACAGATGAACACTGAAGCTTTCTTT
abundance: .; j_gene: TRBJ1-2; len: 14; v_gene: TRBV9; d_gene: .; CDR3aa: CASSVAIGRAGYTF; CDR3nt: TGTGCCAGCAGCGTAGCTATAGGTAGGGCTGGCTACACCTTC
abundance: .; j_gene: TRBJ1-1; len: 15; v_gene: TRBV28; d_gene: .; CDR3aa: CASSLRLKVNTEAFF; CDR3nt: TGTGCCAGCAGTTTGCGTTTGAAGGTGAACACTGAAGCTTTCTTT
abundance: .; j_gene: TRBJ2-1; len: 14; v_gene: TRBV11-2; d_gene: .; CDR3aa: CASSLIQTYNEQFF; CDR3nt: TGTGCCAGCAGCTTAATACAGACCTACAATGAGCAGTTCTTC
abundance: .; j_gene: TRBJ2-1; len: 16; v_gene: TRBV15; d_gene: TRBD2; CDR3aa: CATSRALRLADNEQFF; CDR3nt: TGTGCCACCAGCAGGGCCCTCCGCCTAGCGGACAATGAGCAGTTCTTC
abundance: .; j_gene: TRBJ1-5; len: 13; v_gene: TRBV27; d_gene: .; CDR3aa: CASSFGAGQPQHF; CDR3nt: TGTGCCAGCAGTTTCGGAGCTGGTCAGCCCCAGCATTTT
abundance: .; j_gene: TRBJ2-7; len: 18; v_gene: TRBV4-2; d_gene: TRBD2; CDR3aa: CASSQVAGGVSGSYEQYF; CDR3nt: TGTGCCAGCAGCCAAGTAGCGGGAGGGGTGTCGGGCTCCTACGAGCAGTACTTC
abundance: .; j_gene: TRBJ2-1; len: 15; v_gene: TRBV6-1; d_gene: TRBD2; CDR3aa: CASSERASGSYEQFF; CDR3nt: TGTGCCAGCAGTGAAAGGGCTAGCGGGAGCTATGAGCAGTTCTTC
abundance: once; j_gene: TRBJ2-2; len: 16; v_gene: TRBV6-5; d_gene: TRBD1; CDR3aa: CASSCPGQGGTGELFF; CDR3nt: TGTGCCAGCAGTTGCCCGGGACAGGGAGGCACCGGGGAGCTGTTTTTT
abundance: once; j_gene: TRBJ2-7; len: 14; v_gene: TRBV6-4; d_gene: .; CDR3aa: CASIGKGATYEQYF; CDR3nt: TGTGCCAGCATTGGTAAGGGCGCAACCTACGAGCAGTACTTC
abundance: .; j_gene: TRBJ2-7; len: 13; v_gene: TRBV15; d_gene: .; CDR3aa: CATSGTSRYEQYF; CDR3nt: TGTGCCACGTCCGGGACAAGCCGCTACGAGCAGTACTTC
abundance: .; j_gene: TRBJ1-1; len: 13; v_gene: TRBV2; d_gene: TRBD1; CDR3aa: CASCRDRNTEAFF; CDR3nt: TGTGCCAGCTGCCGGGACAGGAACACTGAAGCTTTCTTT
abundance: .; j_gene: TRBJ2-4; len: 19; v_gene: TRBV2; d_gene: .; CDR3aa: CASSDGGRLISLAKNIQYF; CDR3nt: TGTGCCAGCAGTGACGGTGGGCGACTAATTTCCTTAGCCAAAAACATTCAGTACTTC
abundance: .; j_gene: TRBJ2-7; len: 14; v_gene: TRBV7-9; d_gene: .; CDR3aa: CASSLVPSSGEQYF; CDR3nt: TGTGCCAGCAGCTTAGTCCCCTCCTCCGGCGAGCAGTACTTC
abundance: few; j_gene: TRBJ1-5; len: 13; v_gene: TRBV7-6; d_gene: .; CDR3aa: CASSRTSNQPQHF; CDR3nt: TGTGCCAGCAGCCGGACCAGCAATCAGCCCCAGCATTTT
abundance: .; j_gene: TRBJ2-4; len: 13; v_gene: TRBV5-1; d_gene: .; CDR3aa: CASTPPNGNIQYF; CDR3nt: TGCGCCAGTACACCCCCGAACGGGAACATTCAGTACTTC